The clone carrying this T cell receptor (beta chain) was seen repeatedly, ten times or more. Antigen specificity is unknown. The source of the sample is a study of CD8 T cells in ankylosing spondylitis. Study-level results: Before this, some motif variants had been reported in reactive arthritis synovial fluid and blood. Apparently characteristic of ankylosing spondylitis blood was a TCR beta motif (about eight highly homologous variants). From matched ankylosing spondylitis synovial fluid, disease-linked clones were reportedly recovered at significantly enriched levels. Clones linked with disease were CD8+ and fairly uncommon in the peripheral blood.

V lost 4 bases and J lost 1; bases outside the gene matches: 3. This CDR3 region has 15 residues. Using quantitative 5'-RACE with molecular barcodes, the authors made TCR beta libraries. TCRdb processed the 5' RACE reads anew with MiXCR; each CDR3 protein has one entry. The sample yields roughly 400,000 distinct CDR3 sequences, about 20% seen once. The sequence was collected from a male donor with ankylosing spondylitis. The chain has TRBV12-3 or TRBV12-4 and TRBJ2-3, with 9 bases matching TRBD1. Specimen: blood, either unsorted or a sorted T cell fraction (not recorded which). The CDR3 DNA sequence: TGTGCCAGCAGTTCCGGGACAGGGCGCACAGATACGCAGTATTTT. Protein: CASSSGTGRTDTQYF.